This T cell receptor beta chain was sequenced in a study of blood T cell repertoires in COVID-19. Study-level information: Acute-phase and convalescent COVID-19 samples originated in the United States, Italy and Spain. T cells, B-cell-depleted T cells, or PBMCs supplied cDNA or gDNA.

This CDR3 comprises 15 residues. The germline gives CDR1 MDHEN, CDR2 SYDVKM. The V gene lost 3 bases and the J gene lost 0 bases, with 12 bases spanning the gap. In the original workflow: Amplifying reference gene primers gave estimates of nucleated cell counts. The repertoire was sequenced with immunoSEQ multiplex PCR; TCRdb's copy has only in-frame clones and lacks some. D and trimming were read from the DNA, whereas the V and J calls and clone size are those reported in that table. Found here are 240,000 or so clones, less than 90% of them singletons; the top ten hold 6.2%. The specimen was peripheral blood. The source is a man aged 55 to 70 with acute or convalescent COVID-19. The V call is TRBV28, the J call TRBJ2-7; D is possibly TRBD2 (6 bases). The CDR3 region has the DNA TGTGCCAGCAGTTTCTTGTCCGGGGGCTCCTACGAGCAGTACTTC. Its translation is CASSFLSGGSYEQYF. Drawing the rest from reference TRBV28 and TRBJ2-7, the complete variable domain is DVKVTQSSRYLVKRTGEKVFLECVQDMDHENMFWYRQDPGLGLRLIYFSYDVKMKEKGDIPEGYSVSREKKERFSLILESASTNQTSMYLCASSFLSGGSYEQYFGPGTRLTVT.